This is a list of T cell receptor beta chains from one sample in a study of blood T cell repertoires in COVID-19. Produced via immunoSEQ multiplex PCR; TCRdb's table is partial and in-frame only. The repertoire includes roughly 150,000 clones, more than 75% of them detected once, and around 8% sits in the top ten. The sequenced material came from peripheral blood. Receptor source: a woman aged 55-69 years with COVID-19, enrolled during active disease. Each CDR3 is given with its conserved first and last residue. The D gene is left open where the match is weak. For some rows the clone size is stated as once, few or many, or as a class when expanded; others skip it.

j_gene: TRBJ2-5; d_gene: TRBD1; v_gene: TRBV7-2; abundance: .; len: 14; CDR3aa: CASSPGTGAGTQYF; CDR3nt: TGTGCCAGCAGCCCGGGGACAGGGGCGGGGACCCAGTACTTC
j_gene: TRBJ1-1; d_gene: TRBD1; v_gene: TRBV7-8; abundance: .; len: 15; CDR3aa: CASSFGDRRNTEAFF; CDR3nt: TGTGCCAGCAGCTTTGGGGACAGGAGGAACACTGAAGCTTTCTTT
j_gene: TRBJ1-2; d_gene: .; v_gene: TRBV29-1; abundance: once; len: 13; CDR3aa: CSVEDPGARGYTF; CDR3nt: TGCAGCGTTGAAGATCCAGGGGCGCGTGGCTACACCTTC
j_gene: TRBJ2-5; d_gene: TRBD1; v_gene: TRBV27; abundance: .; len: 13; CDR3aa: CASGTGSWETQYF; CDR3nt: TGTGCCAGCGGGACAGGAAGTTGGGAGACCCAGTACTTC
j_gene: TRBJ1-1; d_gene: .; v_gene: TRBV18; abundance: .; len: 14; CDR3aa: CASSRDLTVEYPFF; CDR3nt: TGTGCCAGCTCACGGGATCTGACAGTAGAGTATCCTTTCTTT
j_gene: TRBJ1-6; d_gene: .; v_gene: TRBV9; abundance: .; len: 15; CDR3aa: CASSELTGSTAPLHF; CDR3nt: TGTGCCAGCAGCGAATTGACAGGTTCGACGGCACCCCTCCACTTT
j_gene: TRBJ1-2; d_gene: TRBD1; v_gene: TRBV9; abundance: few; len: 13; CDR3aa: CASSLGTVYGYTF; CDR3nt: TGTGCCAGCAGCCTCGGGACAGTATATGGCTACACCTTC
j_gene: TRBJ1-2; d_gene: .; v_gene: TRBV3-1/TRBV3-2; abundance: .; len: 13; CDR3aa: CASSQGHNYGYTF; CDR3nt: TGTGCCAGCAGCCAAGGGCACAACTATGGCTACACCTTC
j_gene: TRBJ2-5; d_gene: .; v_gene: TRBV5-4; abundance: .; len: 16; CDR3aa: CASSLSPRALQETQYF; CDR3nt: TGTGCCAGCAGCTTGAGCCCCAGGGCCCTCCAAGAGACCCAGTACTTC
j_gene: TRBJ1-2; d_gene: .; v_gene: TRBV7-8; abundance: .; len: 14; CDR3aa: CASSARDTTDGYTF; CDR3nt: TGTGCCAGCAGCGCCAGGGATACGACTGATGGCTACACCTTC
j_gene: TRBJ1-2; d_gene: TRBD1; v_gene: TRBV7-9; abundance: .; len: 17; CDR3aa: CASSLVGGDRRFYGYTF; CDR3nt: TGTGCCAGCAGCTTAGTGGGAGGGGACAGGCGTTTCTATGGCTACACCTTC
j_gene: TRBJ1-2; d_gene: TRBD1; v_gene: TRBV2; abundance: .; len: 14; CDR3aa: CASSYTGGGDGYTF; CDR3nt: TGTGCCAGCAGTTATACAGGGGGCGGTGATGGCTACACCTTC
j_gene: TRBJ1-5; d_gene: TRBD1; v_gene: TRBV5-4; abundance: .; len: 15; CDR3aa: CASSRDRGTSQPQHF; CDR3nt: TGTGCCAGCAGCAGAGACAGGGGGACTTCTCAGCCCCAGCATTTT
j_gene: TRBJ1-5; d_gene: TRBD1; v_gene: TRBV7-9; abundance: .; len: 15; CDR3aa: CASSRAGTGGQPQHF; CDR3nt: TGTGCCAGCAGTCGAGCCGGGACAGGGGGACAGCCCCAGCATTTT
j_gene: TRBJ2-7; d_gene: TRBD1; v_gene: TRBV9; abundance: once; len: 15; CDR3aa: CASSRRTGGFDEQYF; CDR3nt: TGTGCCAGCAGCCGACGGACAGGGGGCTTCGACGAGCAGTACTTC
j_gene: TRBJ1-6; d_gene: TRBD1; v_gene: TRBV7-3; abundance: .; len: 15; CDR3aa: CASSLGGTGGSPLHF; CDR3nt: TGTGCCAGCAGCTTAGGAGGGACAGGGGGTTCACCCCTCCACTTT
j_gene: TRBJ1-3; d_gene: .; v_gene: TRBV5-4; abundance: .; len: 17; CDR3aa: CASSWGGQGPSGNTIYF; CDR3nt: TGTGCCAGCAGCTGGGGGGGGCAGGGGCCCTCTGGAAACACCATATATTTT
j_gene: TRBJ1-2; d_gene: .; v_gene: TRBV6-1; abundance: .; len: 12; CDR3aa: CASSDQLYGYTF; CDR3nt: TGTGCCAGCAGTGATCAACTCTATGGCTACACCTTC
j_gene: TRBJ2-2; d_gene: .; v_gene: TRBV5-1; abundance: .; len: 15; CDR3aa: CASSLENLNTGELFF; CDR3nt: TGCGCCAGCAGCTTGGAAAATCTGAACACCGGGGAGCTGTTTTTT
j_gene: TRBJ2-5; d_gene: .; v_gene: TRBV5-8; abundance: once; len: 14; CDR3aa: CASSLPWPGVTQYF; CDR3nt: TGTGCCAGCAGCTTGCCATGGCCGGGTGTAACCCAGTACTTC
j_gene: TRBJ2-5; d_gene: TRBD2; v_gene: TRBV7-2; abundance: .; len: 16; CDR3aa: CASSLASGTSEETQYF; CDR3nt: TGTGCCAGCAGCTTAGCTTCAGGGACTAGCGAAGAGACCCAGTACTTC
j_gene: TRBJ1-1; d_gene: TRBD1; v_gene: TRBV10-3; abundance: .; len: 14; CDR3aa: CAISEKTGVTEAFF; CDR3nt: TGTGCCATCAGTGAAAAGACAGGGGTCACTGAAGCTTTCTTT
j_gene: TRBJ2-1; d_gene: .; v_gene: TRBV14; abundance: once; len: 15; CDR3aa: CASQGKARGYNEQFF; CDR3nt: TGTGCCAGCCAGGGGAAGGCCAGGGGTTACAATGAGCAGTTCTTC
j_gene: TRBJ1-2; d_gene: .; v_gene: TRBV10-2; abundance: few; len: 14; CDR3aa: CASSSEREDYGYTF; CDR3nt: TGCGCCAGCAGTTCAGAGCGGGAGGACTATGGCTACACCTTC
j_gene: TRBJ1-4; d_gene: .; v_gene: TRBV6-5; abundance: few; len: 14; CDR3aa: CATRVGRTNEKLFF; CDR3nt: TGTGCCACCCGAGTAGGGAGGACTAATGAAAAACTGTTTTTT
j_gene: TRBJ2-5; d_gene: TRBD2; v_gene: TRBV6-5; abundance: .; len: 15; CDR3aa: CASGPGTSGTETQYF; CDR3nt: TGTGCCAGCGGCCCCGGGACTAGCGGGACGGAGACCCAGTACTTC
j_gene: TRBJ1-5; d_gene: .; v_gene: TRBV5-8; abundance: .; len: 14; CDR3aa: CASSLELNNQPQHF; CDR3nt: TGTGCCAGCAGCTTGGAACTAAACAATCAGCCCCAGCATTTT
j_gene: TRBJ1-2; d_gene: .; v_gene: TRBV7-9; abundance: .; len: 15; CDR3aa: CASSLAQLAGDGYTF; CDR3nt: TGTGCCAGCAGCTTAGCTCAGTTGGCAGGGGATGGCTACACCTTC
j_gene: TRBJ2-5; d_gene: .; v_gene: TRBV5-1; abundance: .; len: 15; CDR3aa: CASSPGTSGRETQYF; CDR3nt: TGCGCCAGCAGCCCGGGGACTTCGGGAAGAGAGACCCAGTACTTC
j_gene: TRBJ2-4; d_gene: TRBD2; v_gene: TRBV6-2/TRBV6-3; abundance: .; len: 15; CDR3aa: CASSGTSGIPSIQYF; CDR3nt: TGTGCCAGCAGCGGGACTAGCGGGATCCCCTCCATTCAGTACTTC
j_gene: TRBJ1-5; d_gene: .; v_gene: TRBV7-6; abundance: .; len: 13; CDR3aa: CASSLGQDQPQHF; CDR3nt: TGTGCCAGCAGCTTAGGACAGGATCAGCCCCAGCATTTT
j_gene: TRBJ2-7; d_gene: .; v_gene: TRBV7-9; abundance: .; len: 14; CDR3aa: CASSLVVTSYEQYF; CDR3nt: TGTGCCAGCAGCTTAGTCGTGACTTCCTACGAGCAGTACTTC